Listed below are T cell receptor beta chains from one sample, sequenced in a study of shared clonotypes between healthy human individuals. TCRdb's copy holds only in-frame clones and misses some; the assay was immunoSEQ multiplex PCR. This sample carries just under 350,000 clones, about 70% of them seen once, and the ten largest clones take roughly 10%. Sequenced material: memory CD4+ T cells sorted from blood. The receptors derive from a man aged 30-40 years in good health. CDR3s include the opening cysteine and the closing phenylalanine or tryptophan. D genes are given only for firm matches. Not every row has a clone size; where given, it reads once, few, many or a size class.

cdr3_length: 16
j_call: TRBJ2-7
v_call: TRBV7-6
clone_size: NA
d_call: NA
cdr3_nt: TGTGCCAGCAGCCCAGGTCTTTCAGGGGGGTTATACGAGCAGTACTTC
cdr3_aa: CASSPGLSGGLYEQYF

cdr3_length: 15
j_call: TRBJ2-7
v_call: TRBV6-5
clone_size: NA
d_call: TRBD2
cdr3_nt: TGTGCCAGCAGACCCGGGACTAGCGGGAGTAGCGAGCAGTACTTC
cdr3_aa: CASRPGTSGSSEQYF

cdr3_length: 16
j_call: TRBJ2-3
v_call: TRBV19
clone_size: many
d_call: TRBD1
cdr3_nt: TGTGCCAGTAGTAACAGGGGGGCTCCCCACACAGATACGCAGTATTTT
cdr3_aa: CASSNRGAPHTDTQYF

cdr3_length: 16
j_call: TRBJ2-7
v_call: TRBV5-4
clone_size: few
d_call: TRBD2
cdr3_nt: TGTGCCAGCACCCCCGGGGGGGCAGTTGAGTCCTACGAGCAGTACTTC
cdr3_aa: CASTPGGAVESYEQYF

cdr3_length: 14
j_call: TRBJ2-1
v_call: TRBV5-4
clone_size: NA
d_call: TRBD2
cdr3_nt: TGTGCCAGCAGCGGTAGCGGGAGGGACAATGAGCAGTTCTTC
cdr3_aa: CASSGSGRDNEQFF

cdr3_length: 14
j_call: TRBJ2-1
v_call: TRBV18
clone_size: NA
d_call: TRBD2
cdr3_nt: TGTGCCAGCTCACCAACTAGCGGGAGTAATGAGCAGTTCTTC
cdr3_aa: CASSPTSGSNEQFF

cdr3_length: 15
j_call: TRBJ2-6
v_call: TRBV7-3
clone_size: NA
d_call: NA
cdr3_nt: TGTGCCAGCGGAAAGGGCTCGCCTGGGGCCAACGTCCTGACTTTC
cdr3_aa: CASGKGSPGANVLTF

cdr3_length: 16
j_call: TRBJ1-2
v_call: TRBV15
clone_size: NA
d_call: TRBD1
cdr3_nt: TGTGCCACTGACCTGGCCGGACAGGGGGAAACCTATGGCTACACCTTC
cdr3_aa: CATDLAGQGETYGYTF

cdr3_length: 16
j_call: TRBJ2-4
v_call: TRBV7-2
clone_size: few
d_call: NA
cdr3_nt: TGTGCCAGCAGCTTAGCTGGCCTCCCAAGTGGGGACATTCAGTACTTC
cdr3_aa: CASSLAGLPSGDIQYF

cdr3_length: 13
j_call: TRBJ1-2
v_call: TRBV28
clone_size: few
d_call: NA
cdr3_nt: TGTGCCAGCAGTTTTGGAGGGAACTATGGCTACACCTTC
cdr3_aa: CASSFGGNYGYTF

cdr3_length: 10
j_call: TRBJ1-2
v_call: TRBV20-1
clone_size: NA
d_call: NA
cdr3_nt: TGCAGTGCTCCAATCTATGGCTACACCTTC
cdr3_aa: CSAPIYGYTF

cdr3_length: 13
j_call: TRBJ2-3
v_call: TRBV29-1
clone_size: NA
d_call: TRBD1
cdr3_nt: TGCAGCGTGTGGACAGGACGAACAGATACGCAGTATTTT
cdr3_aa: CSVWTGRTDTQYF

cdr3_length: 14
j_call: TRBJ2-3
v_call: TRBV5-1
clone_size: NA
d_call: NA
cdr3_nt: TGCGCCAGCAGCTTGGGCAGCTACACAGATACGCAGTATTTT
cdr3_aa: CASSLGSYTDTQYF

cdr3_length: 12
j_call: TRBJ2-1
v_call: TRBV7-3
clone_size: few
d_call: NA
cdr3_nt: TGTGCCAGCAGCTCGAACTACAATGAGCAGTTCTTC
cdr3_aa: CASSSNYNEQFF

cdr3_length: 15
j_call: TRBJ1-1
v_call: TRBV5-1
clone_size: NA
d_call: TRBD1
cdr3_nt: TGCGCCAGCAGCATGAGACAGGGTGGGGGCACTGAAGCTTTCTTT
cdr3_aa: CASSMRQGGGTEAFF

cdr3_length: 14
j_call: TRBJ1-2
v_call: TRBV27
clone_size: NA
d_call: NA
cdr3_nt: TGTGCCAGCAGCCCGCGTACAGGGTCTGGTGGCTACACCTTC
cdr3_aa: CASSPRTGSGGYTF

cdr3_length: 15
j_call: TRBJ2-2
v_call: TRBV6-1
clone_size: few
d_call: NA
cdr3_nt: TGTGCCAGCAGTCAATCCCAGCGGCTACCCCGGGAGCTGTTTTTT
cdr3_aa: CASSQSQRLPRELFF

cdr3_length: 14
j_call: TRBJ2-1
v_call: TRBV6-1
clone_size: few
d_call: NA
cdr3_nt: TGTGCCAGCAGCGACCTCGGAAAACGGGATGAGCAGTTCTTC
cdr3_aa: CASSDLGKRDEQFF

cdr3_length: 12
j_call: TRBJ1-5
v_call: TRBV28
clone_size: once
d_call: NA
cdr3_nt: TGTGCCAGCAATCTCCTCAATCAGCCCCAGCATTTT
cdr3_aa: CASNLLNQPQHF

cdr3_length: 12
j_call: TRBJ2-5
v_call: TRBV30
clone_size: NA
d_call: TRBD1
cdr3_nt: TGTGCCTGGGACAGGGGGCGGGAGACCCAGTACTTC
cdr3_aa: CAWDRGRETQYF

cdr3_length: 16
j_call: TRBJ1-1
v_call: TRBV18
clone_size: NA
d_call: TRBD1
cdr3_nt: TGTGCCAGCTCACGCGAAACAGGGGGCTTAAACACTGAAGCTTTCTTT
cdr3_aa: CASSRETGGLNTEAFF

cdr3_length: 17
j_call: TRBJ2-2
v_call: TRBV7-9
clone_size: NA
d_call: NA
cdr3_nt: TGTGCCACCCCACCCCTCAGGCTAGCGTCATACACCGGGGAGCTGTTTTTT
cdr3_aa: CATPPLRLASYTGELFF

cdr3_length: 16
j_call: TRBJ1-1
v_call: TRBV21-1
clone_size: few
d_call: NA
cdr3_nt: TGTGCCAGCAGCAAAGCCGACAGGGCGGGGAACACTGAAGCTTTCTTT
cdr3_aa: CASSKADRAGNTEAFF

cdr3_length: 13
j_call: TRBJ2-5
v_call: TRBV30
clone_size: NA
d_call: NA
cdr3_nt: TGTGCCTGGAGTCTCGCGCTTCAAGAGACCCAGTACTTC
cdr3_aa: CAWSLALQETQYF

cdr3_length: 11
j_call: TRBJ2-1
v_call: TRBV30
clone_size: NA
d_call: NA
cdr3_nt: TGTGCCTGGAGTGTCGGTGGTGAGCAGTTCTTC
cdr3_aa: CAWSVGGEQFF

cdr3_length: 15
j_call: TRBJ2-3
v_call: TRBV5-1
clone_size: few
d_call: NA
cdr3_nt: TGCGCCAGCAGCTTGGCCATCTTTAGCACAGATACGCAGTATTTT
cdr3_aa: CASSLAIFSTDTQYF

cdr3_length: 13
j_call: TRBJ2-2
v_call: TRBV7-9
clone_size: many
d_call: NA
cdr3_nt: TGTGCCAGCCGACCTTCTAGGACCGGGGAGCTGTTTTTT
cdr3_aa: CASRPSRTGELFF

cdr3_length: 12
j_call: TRBJ1-5
v_call: TRBV28
clone_size: NA
d_call: NA
cdr3_nt: TGTGCCAGCGAAGCGAGCAATCAGCCCCAGCATTTT
cdr3_aa: CASEASNQPQHF

cdr3_length: 15
j_call: TRBJ2-7
v_call: TRBV15
clone_size: NA
d_call: TRBD1
cdr3_nt: TGTGCCACCAGCAGAGTCCGGGCAGGGGGCGACGAGCAGTACTTC
cdr3_aa: CATSRVRAGGDEQYF

cdr3_length: 13
j_call: TRBJ2-1
v_call: TRBV2
clone_size: NA
d_call: TRBD2
cdr3_nt: TGTGCCGGGGGATACCGACCGGGAGGTGAGCAGTTCTTC
cdr3_aa: CAGGYRPGGEQFF

cdr3_length: 17
j_call: TRBJ2-1
v_call: TRBV9
clone_size: NA
d_call: NA
cdr3_nt: TGTGCCAGCAGCGTAGCTGGAGGGCCGGGCTCCTACAATGAGCAGTTCTTC
cdr3_aa: CASSVAGGPGSYNEQFF

cdr3_length: 14
j_call: TRBJ2-7
v_call: TRBV5-4
clone_size: NA
d_call: TRBD2
cdr3_nt: TGTGCCAGCAGCTCGAGCGGGAGTCTCTACGAGCAGTACTTC
cdr3_aa: CASSSSGSLYEQYF

cdr3_length: 14
j_call: TRBJ2-1
v_call: TRBV29-1
clone_size: NA
d_call: TRBD2
cdr3_nt: TGCAGCGTTGATCAGGGGACTAGCGGTATGAGGCCGTTCTTC
cdr3_aa: CSVDQGTSGMRPFF

cdr3_length: 14
j_call: TRBJ1-2
v_call: TRBV5-4
clone_size: NA
d_call: NA
cdr3_nt: TGTGCCAGCAGCTTCGGCAGCTCCGAAAATGGCTACACCTTC
cdr3_aa: CASSFGSSENGYTF

cdr3_length: 15
j_call: TRBJ1-5
v_call: TRBV5-8
clone_size: NA
d_call: TRBD1
cdr3_nt: TGTGCCAGCAGCCTGGACAGGGGGTTTAATCAGCCCCAGCATTTT
cdr3_aa: CASSLDRGFNQPQHF

cdr3_length: 13
j_call: TRBJ2-7
v_call: TRBV7-8
clone_size: NA
d_call: TRBD1
cdr3_nt: TGTGCCAGCAGCTGGGACAGCACCTACGAGCAGTACTTC
cdr3_aa: CASSWDSTYEQYF

cdr3_length: 12
j_call: TRBJ1-1
v_call: TRBV6-5
clone_size: NA
d_call: NA
cdr3_nt: TGTGCCAGCAGTAAATCGTTCTCTGAAGCTTTCTTT
cdr3_aa: CASSKSFSEAFF

cdr3_length: 16
j_call: TRBJ2-7
v_call: TRBV5-1
clone_size: many
d_call: TRBD2
cdr3_nt: TGCGCCAGCAGCTCCTCCGGGGGGGCGGTGCGGGGCGAGCAGTACTTC
cdr3_aa: CASSSSGGAVRGEQYF

cdr3_length: 15
j_call: TRBJ2-2
v_call: TRBV5-1
clone_size: NA
d_call: TRBD1
cdr3_nt: TGCGCCAGCAGCCCCGGGACAGGGGATGGCGGGGAGCTGTTTTTT
cdr3_aa: CASSPGTGDGGELFF

cdr3_length: 14
j_call: TRBJ2-5
v_call: TRBV7-2
clone_size: NA
d_call: NA
cdr3_nt: TGTGCCAGCAGCTTAGAACGAAACCAAGAGACCCAGTACTTC
cdr3_aa: CASSLERNQETQYF

cdr3_length: 12
j_call: TRBJ2-7
v_call: TRBV2
clone_size: few
d_call: NA
cdr3_nt: TGTGCCAGCAGTAGGTCAGCCTACGAGCAGTACTTC
cdr3_aa: CASSRSAYEQYF

cdr3_length: 13
j_call: TRBJ2-4
v_call: TRBV29-1
clone_size: NA
d_call: NA
cdr3_nt: TGCAGCGCTGGACAGAGAACCAAAAACATTCAGTACTTC
cdr3_aa: CSAGQRTKNIQYF

cdr3_length: 16
j_call: TRBJ2-6
v_call: TRBV11-2
clone_size: NA
d_call: NA
cdr3_nt: TGTGCCAGCAGCCAATATACAGGGCCTGGGGCCAACGTCCTGACTTTC
cdr3_aa: CASSQYTGPGANVLTF

cdr3_length: 15
j_call: TRBJ2-7
v_call: TRBV9
clone_size: NA
d_call: NA
cdr3_nt: TGTGCCAGCAGCGTAGGTGTGACATTAACCTACGAGCAGTACTTC
cdr3_aa: CASSVGVTLTYEQYF

cdr3_length: 13
j_call: TRBJ2-3
v_call: TRBV18
clone_size: NA
d_call: NA
cdr3_nt: TGTGCCAGCTCAGGGGGGCTGTCGGATACGCAGTATTTT
cdr3_aa: CASSGGLSDTQYF